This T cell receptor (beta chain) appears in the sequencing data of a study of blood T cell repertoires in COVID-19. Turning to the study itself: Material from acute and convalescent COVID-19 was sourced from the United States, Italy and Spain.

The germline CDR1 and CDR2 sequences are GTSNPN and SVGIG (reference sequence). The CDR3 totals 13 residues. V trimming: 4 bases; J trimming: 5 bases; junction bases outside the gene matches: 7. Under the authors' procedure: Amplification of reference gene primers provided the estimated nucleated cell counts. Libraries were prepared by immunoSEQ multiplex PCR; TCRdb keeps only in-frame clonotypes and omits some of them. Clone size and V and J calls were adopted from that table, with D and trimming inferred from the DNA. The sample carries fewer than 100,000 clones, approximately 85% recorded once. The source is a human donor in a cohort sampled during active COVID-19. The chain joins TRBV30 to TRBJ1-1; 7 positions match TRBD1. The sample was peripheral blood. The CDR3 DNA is TGTGCCTGGAATACAGGGGAGATGACTGAAGCTTTCTTT. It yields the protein CAWNTGEMTEAFF.